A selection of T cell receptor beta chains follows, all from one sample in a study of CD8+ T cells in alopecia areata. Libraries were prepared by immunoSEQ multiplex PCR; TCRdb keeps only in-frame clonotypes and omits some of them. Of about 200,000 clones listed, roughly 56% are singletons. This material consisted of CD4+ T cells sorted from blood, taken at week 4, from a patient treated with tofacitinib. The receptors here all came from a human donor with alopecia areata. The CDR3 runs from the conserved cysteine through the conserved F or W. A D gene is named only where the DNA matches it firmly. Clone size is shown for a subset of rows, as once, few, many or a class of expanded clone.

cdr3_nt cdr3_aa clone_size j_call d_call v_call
TGTGCCAGTTCCGGACAGGGGGCGGTAACCGGGGAGCTGTTTTTT CASSGQGAVTGELFF . TRBJ2-2 TRBD1 TRBV2
TGTGCCAGCAGCGAGGACGGGACAAACTATGGCTACACCTTC CASSEDGTNYGYTF . TRBJ1-2 . TRBV2
TGTGCCAGCAGTGGGACAGCTAACGGTGGAGCTTTCTTT CASSGTANGGAFF . TRBJ1-1 . TRBV2
TGCAGCGTGAGGGGGCCGGGACAGAGAAGGTTGACTGAAGCTTTCTTT CSVRGPGQRRLTEAFF . TRBJ1-1 TRBD1 TRBV29-1
TGCAGCGCCGGGCAACCTACAGGGAGTCAAGAGACCCAGTACTTC CSAGQPTGSQETQYF few TRBJ2-5 . TRBV29-1
TGTGCCAGCAGCTTCTCGGGGGGCACAGATACGCAGTATTTT CASSFSGGTDTQYF . TRBJ2-3 . TRBV7-2
TGCGCCAGCAGCCTGGAGACAGAAATCTACGAGCAGTACTTC CASSLETEIYEQYF . TRBJ2-7 . TRBV5-1
TGTGCCACCAGCAAGAAGGCGGCAGGGGGTTTGTACGAGCAGTACTTC CATSKKAAGGLYEQYF . TRBJ2-7 TRBD1 TRBV15
TGTGCCAGCGGAGCGACAGGGAAAGAGACCCAGTACTTC CASGATGKETQYF . TRBJ2-5 TRBD1 TRBV6-5
TGTGCCAGCAGTGTTCCGCCGGTCTCCTACAATGAGCAGTTCTTC CASSVPPVSYNEQFF . TRBJ2-1 . TRBV2
TGTGCCATCAGTGAGTCCGCCGTAGAGACCCAGTACTTC CAISESAVETQYF few TRBJ2-5 . TRBV10-3
TGTGCCATTAGCACAGGGGGCACTGAAGCTTTCTTT CAISTGGTEAFF . TRBJ1-1 TRBD1 TRBV10-3
TGTGCCTGGAGCCCCCGCCCGACAGGGGAGGGTGGCTACACCTTC CAWSPRPTGEGGYTF . TRBJ1-2 TRBD1 TRBV30
TGTGCCAGCAGTGAATCCGGATGGAGTGGGGCCAACGTCCTGACTTTC CASSESGWSGANVLTF . TRBJ2-6 . TRBV25-1
TGCGCCAGCAGCCAAGTTGTTAGCTCCTATAATTCACCCCTCCACTTT CASSQVVSSYNSPLHF . TRBJ1-6 . TRBV4-3
TGTGCCAGCAGCGCAACATACTCAGGGTTGAACACTGAAGCTTTCTTT CASSATYSGLNTEAFF . TRBJ1-1 . TRBV9
TGTGCCAGTAGCCTGCAGGGGATGCCTTCCTACGAGCAGTACTTC CASSLQGMPSYEQYF . TRBJ2-7 . TRBV19
TGTGCCAGCAGCTTGCCAAGACAGGGGACCTACGAGCAGTACTTC CASSLPRQGTYEQYF . TRBJ2-7 TRBD1 TRBV5-6
TGTGCCAGCAGCTCTACCGAATGGAGAGTTTTCTCTGGGGCCAACGTCCTGACTTTC CASSSTEWRVFSGANVLTF . TRBJ2-6 . TRBV7-2
TGTGCCAGCAGCTTAGATGGGTTTGAGCAGTTCTTC CASSLDGFEQFF few TRBJ2-1 . TRBV7-3